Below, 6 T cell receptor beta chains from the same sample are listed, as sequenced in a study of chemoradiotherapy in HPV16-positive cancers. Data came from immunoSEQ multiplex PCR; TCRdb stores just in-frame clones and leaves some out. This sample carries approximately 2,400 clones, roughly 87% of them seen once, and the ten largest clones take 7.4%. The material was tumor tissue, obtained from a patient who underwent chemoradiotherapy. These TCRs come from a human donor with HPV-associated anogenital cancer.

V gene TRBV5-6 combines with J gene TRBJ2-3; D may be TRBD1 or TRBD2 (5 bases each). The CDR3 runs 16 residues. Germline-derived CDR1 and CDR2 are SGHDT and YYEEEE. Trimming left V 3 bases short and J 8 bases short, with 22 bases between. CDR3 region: CASSSIWGPATSTQYF. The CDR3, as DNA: TGTGCCAGCAGCTCCATCTGGGGACCCGCCACAAGTACGCAGTATTTT.

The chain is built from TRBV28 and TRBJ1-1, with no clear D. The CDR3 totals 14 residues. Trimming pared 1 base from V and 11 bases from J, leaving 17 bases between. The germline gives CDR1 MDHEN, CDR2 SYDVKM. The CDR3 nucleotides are TGTGCCAGCAGTTTATTCCCCGCAGCCGGAGGGGCTTTCTTT. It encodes CASSLFPAAGGAFF.

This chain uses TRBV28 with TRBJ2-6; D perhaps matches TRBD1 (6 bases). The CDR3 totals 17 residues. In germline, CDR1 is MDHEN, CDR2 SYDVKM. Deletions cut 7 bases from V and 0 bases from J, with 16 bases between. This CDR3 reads CASIGRDTFSGANVLTF. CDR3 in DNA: TGTGCCAGCATTGGACGGGACACCTTCTCTGGGGCCAACGTCCTGACTTTC.

CDR3 loop: CASSLSPGQGDWEQYF. The CDR3, as DNA: TGCGCCAGCAGCCTCAGTCCGGGACAGGGGGATTGGGAGCAGTACTTC. The J gene is TRBJ2-5, the V gene TRBV5-1; TRBD1 matches 11 bases. Germline values: CDR1 SGHRS, CDR2 YFSETQ. The CDR3 consists of 16 residues. J lost 11 bases, V lost 4 bases, and 16 bases had no gene match.

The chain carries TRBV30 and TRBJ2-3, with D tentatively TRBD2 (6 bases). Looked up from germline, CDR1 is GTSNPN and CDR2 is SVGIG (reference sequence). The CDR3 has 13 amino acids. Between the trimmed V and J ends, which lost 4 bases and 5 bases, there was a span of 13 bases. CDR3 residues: CAWKRASGDTQYF. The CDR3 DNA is TGTGCCTGGAAGCGGGCCAGCGGAGATACGCAGTATTTT.

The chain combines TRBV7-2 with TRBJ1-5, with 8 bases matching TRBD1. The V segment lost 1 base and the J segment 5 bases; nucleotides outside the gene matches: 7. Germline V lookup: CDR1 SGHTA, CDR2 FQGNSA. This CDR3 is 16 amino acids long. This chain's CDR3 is CASSLEPGTGHQPQHF. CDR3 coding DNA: TGTGCCAGCAGCTTAGAGCCAGGGACAGGTCATCAGCCCCAGCATTTT.